This T cell receptor beta chain emerged from a study of shared clonotypes between healthy human individuals. Study results and limitations: When compared with the clonotypes that were shared by all four sorted-subset donors, the non-shared clonotypes turned out to have lower generation probabilities. Naive CD4 clonotypes overlapped across a few donors at approximately 4.5%.

CDR3 length equals 14 residues. In germline, CDR1 is SNHLY, CDR2 FYNNEI. Trimming stripped 2 bases from V and 5 bases from J, with 13 bases between. The table came from immunoSEQ multiplex PCR; TCRdb's copy has only in-frame clones and leaves some out. Here the sample spans about 1.9 million clones, about 94% being singletons. CD8 cells regarded as naive lacked CD45RO, were positively chosen for CCR7, and omitted terminally differentiated effector memory CD45RA+ cells. Every donor, a Caucasian adult, lived in Nashville, Tennessee. This clone was seen just once. Its antigen is not known. The sequencing input was naive CD8+ T cells from PBMCs. The chain recombines TRBV2 with TRBJ2-7; no clear D. This TCR came from a man in his late teens or twenties in good health. Some clones in this sample may be carry-over from other donors' samples. The DNA for the CDR3 is TGTGCCAGCAGTGAACGGGCGGTAATCCACGAGCAGTACTTC. It yields the protein CASSERAVIHEQYF.